One sample yielded the 8 T cell receptor beta chains listed below, sequenced in a study of T cell changes during pregnancy in multiple sclerosis. The protocol was immunoSEQ multiplex PCR, while the TCRdb copy is restricted to in-frame clones and leaves out a portion. The sample carries tens of thousands of clones, approximately 95% recorded once. The sample consisted of CD4+ T cells from peripheral blood mononuclear cells, taken in the first trimester of pregnancy. These receptors were obtained from a female donor with multiple sclerosis, enrolled in a pregnancy study.

This rearrangement joins TRBV5-1 to TRBJ2-2, with D unresolved. Trimming cost V 6 bases and J 6 bases, with 12 bases left between them. This CDR3 has 13 residues. Germline CDR1 is SGHRS and CDR2 is YFSETQ. The CDR3, as DNA: TGCGCCAGCACCCTTCGTGTTGCCGGGGAGCTGTTTTTT. The encoded protein is CASTLRVAGELFF.

The chain is built from TRBV19 and TRBJ2-1; 10 positions match TRBD2. The germline V gene has CDR1 LNHDA and CDR2 SQIVND (reference sequence). With V trimmed by 7 bases and J by 3 bases, 6 bases remained unmatched. This CDR3 is built from 15 residues. In DNA, the CDR3 is TGTGCCAGTACTCTAATAGCGGGGGGCTACAATGAGCAGTTCTTC. It codes for CASTLIAGGYNEQFF. The full variable domain, in which reference TRBV19 and TRBJ2-1 provide the parts outside the CDR3, is DGGITQSPKYLFRKEGQNVTLSCEQNLNHDAMYWYRQDPGQGLRLIYYSQIVNDFQKGDIAEGYSVSREKKESFPLTVTSAQKNPTAFYLCASTLIAGGYNEQFFGPGTRLTVL.

The chain carries TRBV19 and TRBJ2-5; 11 nucleotides align to TRBD1. Germline V gene data show CDR1 as LNHDA and CDR2 as SQIVND (reference sequence). V gave up 6 bases and J gave up 5 bases; unmatched junction bases: 8. The CDR3 contains 15 residues. The chain's CDR3 is CASSEGQGAGETQYF. The CDR3 DNA sequence: TGTGCCAGTAGCGAAGGACAGGGGGCCGGGGAGACCCAGTACTTC. The full variable domain, rest sourced from reference TRBV19 and TRBJ2-5, is DGGITQSPKYLFRKEGQNVTLSCEQNLNHDAMYWYRQDPGQGLRLIYYSQIVNDFQKGDIAEGYSVSREKKESFPLTVTSAQKNPTAFYLCASSEGQGAGETQYFGPGTRLLVL.

The chain links TRBV5-1 to TRBJ1-1, with TRBD1 matching 7 bases. This CDR3 comprises 15 residues. The V segment lost 4 bases and the J segment 6 bases; nucleotides outside the gene matches: 12. Looked up from germline, CDR1 is SGHRS and CDR2 is YFSETQ. This chain's CDR3 is CASSPGYRGWSEAFF. The CDR3 DNA reads as TGCGCCAGCAGCCCTGGGTACAGGGGTTGGTCTGAAGCTTTCTTT.

The rearrangement uses TRBV25-1 and TRBJ1-6; 10 bases line up with TRBD1. Per germline, CDR1 MGHDK and CDR2 SYGVNS. The length of the CDR3 is 17 residues. V was clipped by 6 bases and J by 6 bases; unmatched bases: 11. The CDR3 region has the DNA TGTGCCAGCAGCGAGCGGACCGGGACAGGGGCTAATTCACCCCTCCACTTT. Translated, it gives CASSERTGTGANSPLHF.

CDR3 nucleotides: TGTGCCAGTAGTATAAGAGGGGTGGGAGCGGGGGGGAACGGACCTGAGCAGTTCTTC. This codes for CASSIRGVGAGGNGPEQFF. The chain is built from TRBV19 and TRBJ2-1, with 10 bases lining up with TRBD2. The CDR3 sequence is 19 residues long. In germline, CDR1 is LNHDA, CDR2 SQIVND (reference sequence). J was trimmed by 9 bases and V by 2 bases; bases with no gene match: 19.

The rearrangement uses TRBV7-8 and TRBJ1-5; 9 nucleotides line up with TRBD1. Per germline, CDR1 SGHVS and CDR2 FQNEAQ. J was trimmed by 7 bases and V by 5 bases; bases with no gene match: 9. CDR3 size: 15 residues. The CDR3 loop is CASSPNRGPRQPQHF. The CDR3 DNA follows: TGTGCCAGCAGCCCGAACAGGGGGCCGAGACAGCCCCAGCATTTT.

This clone has only one observation. At one boundary the junction diverges from the germline segment, which might be a read error. The V call is TRBV27, the J call TRBJ1-2; 8 bases are a match to TRBD1. This CDR3 has 13 amino acids. The germline V gene encodes CDR1 MNHEY and CDR2 SMNVEV (reference sequence). CDR3 sequence: CASSPTGTGRLWF. CDR3 sequence (DNA): TGTGCCAGCAGTCCAACAGGGACAGGCCGTCTCTGGTTC.